This is a list of T cell receptor beta chains from one sample in a study of graft-versus-host responses after intestinal transplantation. For these receptors, no antigen is known. The method was immunoSEQ multiplex PCR; TCRdb's version includes in-frame clones alone and lacks a portion of them. The top ten clones hold 0.7% of a sample with 25,000 or so clones, roughly 87% of them seen once. The sample consisted of unstimulated CD4+ T cells sorted from spleen or lymph node cells, taken before intestinal transplant. All receptors derive from a human donor who received an intestinal transplant. Both conserved end residues are trimmed from each CDR3.

J gene: TRBJ2-1; V gene: TRBV5-1; CDR3 protein: ASSLSGEQF
J gene: TRBJ2-3; V gene: TRBV20-1; CDR3 protein: SATSRDTQY
J gene: TRBJ1-1; V gene: TRBV11-2; CDR3 protein: ASSPGSATEAF
J gene: TRBJ1-1; V gene: TRBV11-3; CDR3 protein: ASSLDSPAAF
J gene: TRBJ1-6; V gene: TRBV14; CDR3 protein: ASSRQTGVSNSPLH
J gene: TRBJ2-5; V gene: TRBV19; CDR3 protein: ASRDRGHQETQY
J gene: TRBJ1-2; V gene: TRBV5-1; CDR3 protein: ASSRTVRYGYT
J gene: TRBJ1-5; V gene: TRBV6-1; CDR3 protein: ASSEIERAQPQH
J gene: TRBJ2-5; V gene: TRBV9; CDR3 protein: ASSVGGNWGEETQY
J gene: TRBJ2-7; V gene: TRBV19; CDR3 protein: ASSTIGYEQY
J gene: TRBJ2-7; V gene: TRBV7-2; CDR3 protein: ASSLRIAGSYEQY
J gene: TRBJ2-7; V gene: TRBV25-1; CDR3 protein: ASSEWGQGAGEQY
J gene: TRBJ1-1; V gene: TRBV11-2; CDR3 protein: ASSFPGHLYPEAF
J gene: TRBJ2-7; V gene: TRBV6-5; CDR3 protein: ASRGGEKIYEQY
J gene: TRBJ1-3; V gene: TRBV19; CDR3 protein: ASSIITGRAGNTIY
J gene: TRBJ2-5; V gene: TRBV11-3; CDR3 protein: ASSLGGPDGETQY
J gene: TRBJ2-3; V gene: TRBV7-9; CDR3 protein: ASSLSQLNTDTQY
J gene: TRBJ2-2; V gene: TRBV4-1; CDR3 protein: ASSRDGTVGGELF
J gene: TRBJ2-3; V gene: TRBV29-1; CDR3 protein: SLRTGARDTQY
J gene: TRBJ2-7; V gene: TRBV5-1; CDR3 protein: ASSLGAESYEQY
J gene: TRBJ1-3; V gene: TRBV4-1; CDR3 protein: ASSQGGVPGNTIY
J gene: TRBJ1-4; V gene: TRBV28; CDR3 protein: ASSWTGRGSLPNEKLF
J gene: TRBJ1-1; V gene: TRBV6-6; CDR3 protein: ASRRPGTSTEAF
J gene: TRBJ2-3; V gene: TRBV2; CDR3 protein: ASSVWDRGTDTQY
J gene: TRBJ2-7; V gene: TRBV5-1; CDR3 protein: ASSLGGTVTYEQY
J gene: TRBJ2-3; V gene: TRBV7-7; CDR3 protein: ASSPSRGLAKDTQY
J gene: TRBJ1-6; V gene: TRBV5-4; CDR3 protein: ASSPQGIDPPLH
J gene: TRBJ2-7; V gene: TRBV5-6; CDR3 protein: ASSLDRAFSYEQY
J gene: -; V gene: TRBV5-1; CDR3 protein: ASSLRTGGPSSYEQY
J gene: TRBJ1-1; V gene: TRBV9; CDR3 protein: ASSPTVFFNTEAF
J gene: TRBJ2-5; V gene: TRBV28; CDR3 protein: ASTDRGWETQY
J gene: TRBJ2-7; V gene: TRBV28; CDR3 protein: ASSAAIGTSGRSYEQY
J gene: TRBJ2-7; V gene: TRBV7-9; CDR3 protein: ASSLGGTYEQY
J gene: TRBJ2-1; V gene: TRBV6-1; CDR3 protein: ATLAGPYNEQF
J gene: TRBJ1-3; V gene: TRBV7-6; CDR3 protein: ASSFQGQGNTIY
J gene: TRBJ2-5; V gene: TRBV5-4; CDR3 protein: ASSPPSGRREETQY
J gene: TRBJ2-2; V gene: TRBV7-6; CDR3 protein: ASSYTPQGAGELF
J gene: TRBJ2-1; V gene: TRBV20-1; CDR3 protein: SAQDYNEQF
J gene: TRBJ2-3; V gene: TRBV11-2; CDR3 protein: ASSLDRVSDTQY
J gene: TRBJ1-5; V gene: TRBV4-1; CDR3 protein: ASSQTRDRGLGQPQH
J gene: TRBJ1-3; V gene: TRBV7-9; CDR3 protein: ASSLDSSGNTIY
J gene: TRBJ2-7; V gene: TRBV10-1; CDR3 protein: ASQSATGPSYEQY
J gene: TRBJ2-3; V gene: TRBV7-9; CDR3 protein: ASSLGLAGADTQY
J gene: TRBJ2-7; V gene: TRBV2; CDR3 protein: ASKNRGGTYEQY
J gene: TRBJ2-5; V gene: TRBV16; CDR3 protein: ASSDRGQYQETQY
J gene: TRBJ2-7; V gene: TRBV27; CDR3 protein: ASSLVGRSYEQY
J gene: TRBJ2-7; V gene: TRBV28; CDR3 protein: ASSSVASYEQY
J gene: TRBJ2-5; V gene: TRBV6-5; CDR3 protein: ASSYSASSETQY